This T cell receptor beta chain originates from a study of shared clonotypes between healthy human individuals. Per the original data handling: From ImmunoSEQ came sequences covering only the junction and carrying no quality scores, so filtering differed. Method: immunoSEQ multiplex PCR; TCRdb's copy keeps in-frame clones and lacks some. The V and J calls and clone size were taken over from that table, and D and trimming were inferred from the DNA. Of 2,500,000 or so clones listed, approximately 93% were seen once; the top ten hold roughly 0.39%. The V segment lost 3 bases and the J segment 9 bases; nucleotides outside the gene matches: 17. This CDR3 is 18 amino acids long. Germline V gene sequence: CDR1 SGHRS, CDR2 YFSETQ. Findings of the study overall: Clonotype sharing across four donors was observed for approximately 5% of naive CD4 clonotypes. Sorted-subset samples were not fully sequenced, rarefaction indicated.

The investigators split CD4+ cells into a CD45RA+ naive subset and a CD45RA-negative memory subset. With regard to this clone: Its antigen is undetermined.

The chain links TRBV5-1 to TRBJ1-4; TRBD1 matches 10 bases. The source of this sequence is a man between 18 and 35 years old in good health. Some clones in this sample may be carry-over from other donors' samples. Sequencing was performed on naive CD4+ T cells from PBMCs. As to subset: CD45RA+ positively selected. In DNA form, the CDR3 reads TGCGCCAGCAGCTCCGGGACAGGGGAGGGCTTCTTTTTGAAAAAACTGTTTTTT. Protein product: CASSSGTGEGFFLKKLFF.